These T cell receptor beta chains were read from a single sample in a study of T cell responses to AZD1222 COVID-19 vaccine. Sequencing was performed with immunoSEQ multiplex PCR; in TCRdb, only in-frame clones are kept and a portion is missing. The sample lists 110,000 or so clones; 75% to 90% were seen once. The sample consisted of peripheral blood, taken on day 0 of AZD1222 vaccination. All receptors come from an adult in good health. Each CDR3 is given with its conserved first and last residue. The D gene is left open where the match is weak. Not every row has a clone size; where given, it reads once, few, many or a size class.

TRBD2	TRBV15	NA	TRBJ2-3	CATSRAIAGGGTDTQYF	TGTGCCACCAGCAGAGCTATAGCGGGGGGAGGGACAGATACGCAGTATTTT
NA	TRBV6-5	NA	TRBJ2-1	CASSLGQGSNEQFF	TGTGCCAGCAGCCTCGGGCAGGGAAGTAATGAGCAGTTCTTC
NA	TRBV19	few	TRBJ2-7	CASKDSAAGSYEQYF	TGTGCCAGTAAGGACTCGGCGGCAGGGTCCTACGAGCAGTACTTC
NA	TRBV6-2/TRBV6-3	NA	TRBJ1-5	CASSYGPWTGGNQPQHF	TGTGCCAGCAGTTATGGCCCCTGGACGGGGGGCAATCAGCCCCAGCATTTT
TRBD2	TRBV4-3	NA	TRBJ2-1	CASSQGLAAGENYNEQFF	TGCGCCAGCAGCCAAGGTCTCGCGGCGGGAGAAAACTACAATGAGCAGTTCTTC
TRBD1	TRBV10-3	NA	TRBJ1-6	CAIRTGGLDNSPLHF	TGTGCCATCAGAACAGGGGGCTTGGATAATTCACCCCTCCACTTT
NA	TRBV9	NA	TRBJ2-1	CASSVNGLLPRGYNEQFF	TGTGCCAGCAGCGTAAATGGACTCCTCCCCCGAGGTTACAATGAGCAGTTCTTC
NA	TRBV5-1	NA	TRBJ2-1	CASSLSQGLDEQFF	TGCGCCAGCAGCTTGTCTCAGGGTTTGGATGAGCAGTTCTTC
TRBD2	TRBV7-2	once	TRBJ2-1	CASSLSSGRISFF	TGTGCCAGCAGCTTATCTAGCGGGAGGATATCGTTCTTC
NA	TRBV3-1/TRBV3-2	NA	TRBJ1-2	CASSTPWDGYTF	TGTGCCAGCAGTACACCGTGGGATGGCTACACCTTC
NA	TRBV7-9	NA	TRBJ2-3	CASSLEKWERLMTDTQYF	TGTGCCAGCAGCTTAGAGAAATGGGAGCGGTTAATGACAGATACGCAGTATTTT
NA	TRBV30	many	TRBJ2-7	CAWSTPMREQYF	TGTGCCTGGAGCACCCCTATGCGCGAGCAGTACTTC
NA	TRBV11-3	NA	TRBJ2-7	CASSLASGATYEQYF	TGTGCCAGCAGCTTAGCCTCGGGGGCGACCTACGAGCAGTACTTC
NA	TRBV11-3	NA	TRBJ2-5	CASSSAVLGTQYF	TGTGCCAGCAGCTCTGCGGTTCTGGGGACCCAGTACTTC